A single sample gave rise to the 21 T cell receptor beta chains below, sequenced in a study of identical twins. Using its own MiXCR run on the 5' RACE reads, TCRdb lists one record per CDR3 protein. In the table there are hundreds of thousands of distinct CDR3 sequences, 15% to 20% of which are singletons. The sample was also reused in another study, on T cells expressing NK-cell markers.

The specimen was PBMCs. All receptors derive from a woman aged 18-29 years in good health.

The table lists this clonotype with a few counts. This chain links TRBV6-2 or TRBV6-3 with TRBJ2-2; 8 bases align to TRBD2. Germline V gives CDR1 MNHEY, CDR2 SVGEGT. V shed 5 bases, J shed 4 bases, and the junction held 9 bases outside the gene matches. This CDR3 has 16 residues. The CDR3 sequence: CASSRSGTSGTGELFF. Here the CDR3 DNA reads TGTGCCAGCAGTCGGTCCGGGACTAGTGGCACCGGGGAGCTGTTTTTT.

This clonotype has at least ten counts. This chain joins TRBV12-3 or TRBV12-4 and TRBJ1-6, with 9 bases fitting TRBD1. The CDR3 extends over 14 amino acids. The junction had 9 bases not matched to a gene; V was cut back by 4 bases and J by 14 bases. The CDR3 sequence is CASSSGTGHAALHF. The CDR3 nucleotides read TGTGCCAGCAGTTCCGGGACAGGGCACGCGGCCCTCCACTTT.

There are a few counts of this clonotype. The V gene is TRBV15, the J gene TRBJ1-1; D uncertain. The length of the CDR3 is 13 residues. V lost 0 bases and J 5 bases, leaving 7 bases between the germline ends. Looked up from germline, CDR1 is LNHNV and CDR2 is YYDKDF (reference sequence). The CDR3 reads CATSRDWETEAFF. The CDR3 DNA reads as TGTGCCACCAGCAGAGATTGGGAAACTGAAGCTTTCTTT.

The V call is TRBV5-1, the J call TRBJ1-2; D not resolved. The CDR3 totals 12 residues. Germline assignment: CDR1 SGHRS and CDR2 YFSETQ. V was trimmed by 5 bases and J by 4 bases, leaving 9 bases between them. CDR3 loop: CASRGSTYGYTF. The DNA of the CDR3 is TGCGCCAGCAGAGGCAGCACCTATGGCTACACCTTC.

This clonotype turned up a few times. The V gene is TRBV6-1, the J gene TRBJ2-2; 8 bases align to TRBD1. Germline V CDR1 and CDR2: MNHNS, SASEGT. V lost 5 bases to trimming and J lost 4 bases; unmatched junction nucleotides: 12. The CDR3 has 17 amino acids. This CDR3 reads CASSLHFGQGATGELFF. The CDR3 DNA is TGTGCCAGCAGTCTCCACTTCGGACAGGGCGCCACCGGGGAGCTGTTTTTT.

J is TRBJ2-7 and V is TRBV5-1; maybe TRBD2 (6 bases). Germline loops: CDR1 SGHRS, CDR2 YFSETQ. CDR3 size: 14 residues. Trimming took 3 bases from V and 6 from J, leaving 16 bases between them. The CDR3 loop is CASSSNSGTREQYF. In DNA, the CDR3 is TGCGCCAGCAGCTCAAATTCCGGGACTCGCGAGCAGTACTTC. Together with reference TRBV5-1 and TRBJ2-7, the CDR3 gives the full variable domain: KAGVTQTPRYLIKTRGQQVTLSCSPISGHRSVSWYQQTPGQGLQFLFEYFSETQRNKGNFPGRFSGRQFSNSRSEMNVSTLELGDSALYLCASSSNSGTREQYFGPGTRLTVT.

The V call is TRBV20-1, the J call TRBJ2-3; 8 bases agree with TRBD2. V shed 2 bases and J 2 bases; nucleotides not matched to a gene: 3. CDR3 length: 14 residues. Germline CDR1 and CDR2: DFQATT and SNEGSKA (reference sequence). CDR3 sequence reads: CSARLSGVTDTQYF. Here the CDR3 DNA reads TGCAGTGCTAGACTTAGCGGGGTCACAGATACGCAGTATTTT.

The genes are TRBV7-9 and TRBJ2-1; TRBD1 might be the D (6 bases). This CDR3 has 16 residues. CDR1 is SEHNR, CDR2 FQNEAQ, per germline (reference sequence). V gave up 6 bases and J gave up 0 bases, with 15 bases separating them. CDR3 in DNA: TGTGCCAGCAGTCCAACAGGGTCTAGCTCCTACAATGAGCAGTTCTTC. This encodes CASSPTGSSSYNEQFF.

V is TRBV4-2 and J is TRBJ2-6; D is possibly TRBD1 (7 bases). Germline V gene lookup returns CDR1 LGHNA and CDR2 YNFKEQ. The CDR3 totals 18 residues. Between the trimmed V and J ends, which lost 1 base and 0 bases, there was a span of 13 bases. The CDR3 spells CASSQAAGGSSGANVLTF. The CDR3 DNA follows: TGTGCCAGCAGCCAAGCTGCAGGGGGGAGCTCTGGGGCCAACGTCCTGACTTTC.

The chain has TRBV20-1 and TRBJ2-2; 7 positions agree with TRBD1. The CDR3 runs 14 residues. The V gene end was trimmed by 3 bases and the J gene end by 2 bases; junction bases not matched to a gene: 3. Germline V CDR1 and CDR2: DFQATT, SNEGSKA (reference sequence). This CDR3 is CSARQGDNTGELFF. The CDR3 DNA reads TGCAGTGCTAGGCAGGGGGATAACACCGGGGAGCTGTTTTTT.

This clonotype has a handful of counts. The V gene is TRBV12-3 or TRBV12-4, the J gene TRBJ2-1; the match to TRBD2 covers 12 bases. With V trimmed by 5 bases and J by 9 bases, 2 bases remained unmatched. The CDR3 is 13 residues long. The CDR3 bases are TGTGCCAGCAGTCCTAGCGGGGGGGCTGAGCAGTTCTTC. Its protein is CASSPSGGAEQFF.

The chain links TRBV24-1 to TRBJ2-3; 7 bases align to TRBD2. CDR1 and CDR2 from the germline V gene are KGHDR and SFDVKD. This CDR3 contains 14 residues. V gave up 2 bases and J gave up 3 bases; unmatched junction bases: 1. CDR3 region: CATSDSGRTDTQYF. The DNA for the CDR3 is TGTGCCACCAGTGATTCCGGGAGGACAGATACGCAGTATTTT.

This clonotype was counted ten times or more. The genes are TRBV12-3 or TRBV12-4 and TRBJ2-3, with 12 nucleotides matching TRBD2. The CDR3 consists of 15 residues. Trimming removed 6 bases from V and 6 bases from J; junction bases left unmatched: 7. CDR3 bases: TGTGCCAGCAGGGGTAGGACTAGCGGGGATGATACGCAGTATTTT. It is translated as CASRGRTSGDDTQYF.

This clonotype appeared a few times. The chain employs TRBV7-9 and TRBJ1-2, with no clear D. This CDR3 spans 13 amino acids. Trimming pared 2 bases from V and 3 bases from J, leaving 7 bases between. CDR1 is SEHNR, CDR2 FQNEAQ, per germline (reference sequence). The CDR3: CASSLTDYYGYTF. As DNA, the CDR3 is TGTGCCAGCAGCTTAACGGATTACTATGGCTACACCTTC.

The genes are TRBV5-1 and TRBJ2-2; TRBD1 aligns across 7 bases. After removal of 4 bases from V and 6 bases from J, the junction contained 9 bases not matched to a gene. From germline, CDR1 is SGHRS and CDR2 YFSETQ. This CDR3 spans 15 amino acids. The CDR3 region is CASSETGQRSGELFF. The CDR3 nucleotides are TGCGCCAGCAGCGAGACAGGGCAAAGATCCGGGGAGCTGTTTTTT. Full variable domain (rest looked up from reference TRBV5-1 and TRBJ2-2): KAGVTQTPRYLIKTRGQQVTLSCSPISGHRSVSWYQQTPGQGLQFLFEYFSETQRNKGNFPGRFSGRQFSNSRSEMNVSTLELGDSALYLCASSETGQRSGELFFGEGSRLTVL.

The chain employs TRBV29-1 and TRBJ2-1; no firm D call. CDR3 length: 11 residues. V was pared by 5 bases and J by 7 bases, with 9 bases between. Looked up from germline, CDR1 is SQVTM and CDR2 is ANQGSEA. Written as DNA, the CDR3 is TGCAGCGTTTCCTCCGCGAATGAGCAGTTCTTC. Translated: CSVSSANEQFF.

The V and J genes are TRBV9 and TRBJ1-2; 7 bases are a match to TRBD1. J was trimmed by 6 bases and V by 1 base; bases with no gene match: 12. In germline, CDR1 is SGDLS, CDR2 YYNGEE. This CDR3 contains 16 residues. Here the CDR3 reads CASSVHSAGTADGYTF. CDR3 bases: TGTGCCAGCAGCGTACACTCAGCCGGGACAGCGGATGGCTACACCTTC.

This clonotype has ten or more counts. V gene TRBV5-1 combines with J gene TRBJ1-1, with TRBD1 identical over 10 bases. Germline V gene sequence: CDR1 SGHRS, CDR2 YFSETQ. Losses at the gene ends were 3 bases for V and 1 base for J; bases not matched to a gene: 0. This CDR3 spans 14 amino acids. In nucleotides, the CDR3 is TGCGCCAGCAGCTGGACAGGGGGGAACACTGAAGCTTTCTTT. Its protein is CASSWTGGNTEAFF.

Only a few counts were recorded for this clonotype. V usage is TRBV12-3 or TRBV12-4 and J usage is TRBJ2-5; 7 positions match TRBD1. The V gene end was trimmed by 5 bases and the J gene end by 2 bases; junction bases not matched to a gene: 8. The CDR3 consists of 15 residues. In DNA form, the CDR3 reads TGTGCCAGCAGTCTTTGGACGACAGGGCAAGAGACCCAGTACTTC. Protein product: CASSLWTTGQETQYF.

This clonotype was observed many times. This sequence joins TRBV3-1 and TRBJ2-1, with D maybe TRBD2 (7 bases). Deletions cut 0 bases from V and 10 bases from J, with 13 bases between. The CDR3 loop spans 14 amino acids. Germline loops: CDR1 LGHDT, CDR2 YNNKEL (reference sequence). The CDR3, as DNA: TGTGCCAGCAGCCAAGATGCGGGGGCGCGGGAGCAGTTCTTC. This codes for CASSQDAGAREQFF.

This clonotype was found many times. J is TRBJ1-1 and V is TRBV12-3 or TRBV12-4, with D maybe TRBD1 (5 bases). The CDR3 covers 12 residues. The V and J ends lost 2 bases and 11 bases respectively, with 12 bases between them. The CDR3 nucleotides are TGTGCCAGCAGTTTACAGGGCGGTGGTGCTTTCTTT. It encodes CASSLQGGGAFF.